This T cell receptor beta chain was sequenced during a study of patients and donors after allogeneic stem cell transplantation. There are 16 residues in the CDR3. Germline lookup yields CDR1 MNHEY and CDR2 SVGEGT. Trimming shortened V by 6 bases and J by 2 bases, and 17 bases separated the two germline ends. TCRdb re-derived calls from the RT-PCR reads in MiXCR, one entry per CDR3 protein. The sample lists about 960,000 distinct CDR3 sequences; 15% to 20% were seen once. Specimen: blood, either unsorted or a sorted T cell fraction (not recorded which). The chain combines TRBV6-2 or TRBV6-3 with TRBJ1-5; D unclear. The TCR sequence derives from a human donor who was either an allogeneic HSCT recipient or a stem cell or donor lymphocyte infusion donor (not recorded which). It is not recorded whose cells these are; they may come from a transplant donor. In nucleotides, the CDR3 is TGTGCCAGCAGAGGCGACCCCCCATTTGGCAATCAGCCCCAGCATTTT. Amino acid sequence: CASRGDPPFGNQPQHF.